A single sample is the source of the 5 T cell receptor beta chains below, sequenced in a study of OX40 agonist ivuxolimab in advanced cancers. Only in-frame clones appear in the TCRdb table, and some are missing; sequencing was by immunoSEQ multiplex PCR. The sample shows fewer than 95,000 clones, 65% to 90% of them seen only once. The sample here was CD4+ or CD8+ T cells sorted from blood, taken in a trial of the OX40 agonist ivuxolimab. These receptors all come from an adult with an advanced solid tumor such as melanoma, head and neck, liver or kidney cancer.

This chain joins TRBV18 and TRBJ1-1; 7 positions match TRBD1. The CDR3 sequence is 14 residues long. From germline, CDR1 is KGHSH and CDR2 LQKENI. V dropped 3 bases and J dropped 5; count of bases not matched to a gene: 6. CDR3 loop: CASSPQGGRTEAFF. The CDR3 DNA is TGTGCCAGCTCACCGCAAGGGGGCCGAACTGAAGCTTTCTTT. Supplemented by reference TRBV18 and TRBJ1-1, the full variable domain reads NAGVMQNPRHLVRRRGQEARLRCSPMKGHSHVYWYRQLPEEGLKFMVYLQKENIIDESGMPKERFSAEFPKEGPSILRIQQVVRGDSAAYFCASSPQGGRTEAFFGQGTRLTVV.

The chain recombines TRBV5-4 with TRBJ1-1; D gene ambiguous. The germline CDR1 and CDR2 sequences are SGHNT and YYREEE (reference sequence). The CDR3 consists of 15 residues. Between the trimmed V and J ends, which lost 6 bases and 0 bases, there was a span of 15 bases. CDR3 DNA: TGTGCCAGCACCATTGGAACCAGATTGAACACTGAAGCTTTCTTT. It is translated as CASTIGTRLNTEAFF.

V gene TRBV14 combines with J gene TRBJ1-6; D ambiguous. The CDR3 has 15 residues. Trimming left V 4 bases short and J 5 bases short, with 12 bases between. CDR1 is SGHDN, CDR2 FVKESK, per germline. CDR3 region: CASSPSTLNNSPLHF. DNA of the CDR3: TGTGCCAGCAGCCCCTCGACACTTAATAATTCACCCCTCCACTTT.

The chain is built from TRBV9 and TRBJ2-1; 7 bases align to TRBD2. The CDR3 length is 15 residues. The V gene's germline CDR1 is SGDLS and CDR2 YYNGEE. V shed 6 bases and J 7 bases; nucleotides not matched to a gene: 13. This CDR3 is CASTAGGAGGNEQFF. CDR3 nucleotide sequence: TGTGCCAGCACCGCTGGCGGGGCCGGGGGGAATGAGCAGTTCTTC.

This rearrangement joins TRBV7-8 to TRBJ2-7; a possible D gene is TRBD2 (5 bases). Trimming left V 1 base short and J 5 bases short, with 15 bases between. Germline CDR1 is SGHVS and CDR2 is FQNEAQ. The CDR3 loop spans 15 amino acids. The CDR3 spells CASSLGPQAGDEQYF. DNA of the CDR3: TGTGCCAGCAGCTTAGGTCCGCAGGCCGGGGACGAGCAGTACTTC.